Listed here are 27 T cell receptor beta chains from one sample, sequenced in a study of blood T cell repertoires in COVID-19. Assay used: immunoSEQ multiplex PCR; TCRdb lists only in-frame clones, some missing. The data show approximately 21,000 clones, around 90% seen once. Sequencing was carried out using peripheral blood. Receptor source: a human donor with active COVID-19. The donor label of this sample is uncertain.

This chain uses TRBV11-2 with TRBJ2-1; 13 bases are a match to TRBD2. Germline lookup yields CDR1 SGHAT and CDR2 FQNNGV. This CDR3 is built from 15 residues. The V gene end was trimmed by 4 bases and the J gene end by 10 bases; junction bases not matched to a gene: 7. DNA of the CDR3: TGTGCCAGCAGCTACGGACTAGCGGGAGTAGGGGAGCAGTTCTTC. Protein: CASSYGLAGVGEQFF.

This chain joins TRBV7-8 and TRBJ2-1, with 10 bases aligning to TRBD2. J was trimmed by 4 bases and V by 1 base; bases with no gene match: 7. The germline V gene encodes CDR1 SGHVS and CDR2 FQNEAQ. The CDR3 totals 17 residues. As DNA, the CDR3 is TGTGCCAGCAGCTTAGAAGCTAGCGGGGGATGGTACAATGAGCAGTTCTTC. This codes for CASSLEASGGWYNEQFF.

The V and J genes are TRBV30 and TRBJ1-2, with 12 positions matching TRBD1. This CDR3 spans 13 amino acids. Germline assignment: CDR1 GTSNPN and CDR2 SVGIG (reference sequence). J was trimmed by 6 bases and V by 4 bases; bases with no gene match: 3. CDR3 nucleotides: TGTGCCTGGATGGGACAGGGGGCTGATGGCTACACCTTC. Protein sequence: CAWMGQGADGYTF. The full variable domain, rest sourced from reference TRBV30 and TRBJ1-2, is SQTIHQWPATLVQPVGSPLSLECTVEGTSNPNLYWYRQAAGRGLQLLFYSVGIGQISSEVPQNLSASRPQDRQFILSSKKLLLSDSGFYLCAWMGQGADGYTFGSGTRLTVV.

The genes are TRBV7-6 and TRBJ2-1; the match to TRBD2 covers 8 bases. The V segment lost 5 bases and the J segment 3 bases; nucleotides outside the gene matches: 6. Germline CDR1 SGHVS, CDR2 FNYEAQ. This CDR3 spans 15 amino acids. The DNA of the CDR3 is TGTGCCAGCAGCGAAGATAGCGGGAACTACAATGAGCAGTTCTTC. Encoded protein: CASSEDSGNYNEQFF. The full variable domain, its missing parts supplied by reference TRBV7-6 and TRBJ2-1, is GAGVSQSPRYKVTKRGQDVALRCDPISGHVSLYWYRQALGQGPEFLTYFNYEAQQDKSGLPNDRFSAERPEGSISTLTIQRTEQRDSAMYRCASSEDSGNYNEQFFGPGTRLTVL.

This chain joins TRBV5-1 and TRBJ2-3; TRBD2 aligns across 10 bases. The V gene's germline CDR1 is SGHRS and CDR2 YFSETQ. The CDR3 loop spans 16 amino acids. J lost 3 bases, V lost 4 bases, and 8 bases had no gene match. The CDR3 DNA reads TGCGCCAGCAGCCCACGACTAGCGGGCGGGACAGATACGCAGTATTTT. It encodes CASSPRLAGGTDTQYF.

Notes on this clone: This specimen includes other DNA sequences encoding the same CDR3. The chain has TRBV5-1 and TRBJ1-1; D unresolved. The ends were cut back, 0 bases at V and 1 base at J, with 4 bases in the middle. The CDR3 is 13 residues long. Germline V gene data show CDR1 as SGHRS and CDR2 as YFSETQ. Here the CDR3 reads CASSLDKNTEAFF. CDR3 sequence (DNA): TGCGCCAGCAGCTTGGACAAGAACACTGAAGCTTTCTTT.

J is TRBJ1-3 and V is TRBV5-5, with D perhaps matching TRBD1 (6 bases). CDR1 and CDR2 (germline): SGHKS, YYEKEE (reference sequence). Trimming cost V 4 bases and J 7 bases, with 18 bases left between them. The CDR3 covers 15 residues. The CDR3 spells CASSPQGLGGNTIYF. The CDR3 DNA follows: TGTGCCAGCAGCCCCCAGGGGCTGGGTGGGAACACCATATATTTT.

The chain links TRBV7-2 to TRBJ2-1; 8 nucleotides match TRBD1. This CDR3 has 16 amino acids. V lost 4 bases, J lost 7 bases, and 12 bases stayed unmatched. The germline V gene encodes CDR1 SGHTA and CDR2 FQGNSA. This CDR3 reads CASSSLRTGFMNEQFF. The CDR3 DNA sequence: TGTGCCAGCAGCTCCCTCCGGACAGGGTTTATGAATGAGCAGTTCTTC.

This chain uses TRBV6-5 with TRBJ2-7, with TRBD1 matching over 8 bases. The ends lost 6 bases at V and 5 bases at J; junction bases unmatched: 6. The CDR3 consists of 13 residues. Looked up from germline, CDR1 is MNHEY and CDR2 is SVGAGI. CDR3 region: CASSRQGSNEQYF. CDR3 sequence (DNA): TGTGCCAGCAGCCGACAGGGGAGTAACGAGCAGTACTTC.

The chain is built from TRBV12-5 and TRBJ2-3; D perhaps matches TRBD2 (6 bases). This CDR3 spans 14 amino acids. Trimming cost V 6 bases and J 5 bases, with 15 bases left between them. Germline CDR1 reads LGHNT; CDR2 reads FRNRAP. The CDR3 spells CASGAGPAGDTQYF. The CDR3 DNA follows: TGTGCTAGTGGAGCGGGTCCCGCGGGAGATACGCAGTATTTT.

The rearrangement joins TRBV28 to TRBJ1-2; D perhaps matches TRBD1 (6 bases). CDR1 is MDHEN, CDR2 SYDVKM, per germline. The CDR3 totals 14 residues. Trimming removed 6 bases at V and 8 bases at J, with 19 bases between. DNA of the CDR3: TGTGCCAGCAGGCCTCCGGGACACGCCGAGGGCTACACCTTC. Amino acids: CASRPPGHAEGYTF.

V is TRBV19 and J is TRBJ2-7; D not certain. The CDR3 is 15 amino acids. V lost 1 base and J lost 7, with 17 bases in between. CDR1 LNHDA and CDR2 SQIVND come from the germline V gene (reference sequence). The chain's CDR3 is CASSIGGLVSGEQYF. CDR3 DNA: TGTGCCAGTAGTATAGGTGGCTTGGTCTCTGGTGAGCAGTACTTC.

The V call is TRBV6-5, the J call TRBJ2-3, with 12 bases fitting TRBD2. This CDR3 is 15 amino acids long. CDR1 and CDR2 (germline): MNHEY, SVGAGI. The V and J ends lost 5 bases and 1 base, in that order; junction bases with no gene match: 1. Written as DNA, the CDR3 is TGTGCCAGCAGTCGACTAGCGGGAGGCACAGATACGCAGTATTTT. Protein sequence: CASSRLAGGTDTQYF.

The V gene is TRBV30, the J gene TRBJ1-1; D is ambiguous. Trimming cost V 1 base and J 1 base, with 7 bases left between them. Germline V CDR1 and CDR2: GTSNPN, SVGIG (reference sequence). The length of the CDR3 is 13 residues. The CDR3 loop is CAWSGTGNTEAFF. The CDR3 region has the DNA TGTGCCTGGAGTGGGACTGGGAACACTGAAGCTTTCTTT.

The rearrangement joins TRBV6-2 or TRBV6-3 to TRBJ2-1; D possibly corresponds to TRBD2 (6 bases). V was trimmed by 3 bases and J by 6 bases, leaving 12 bases between them. This CDR3 is built from 14 residues. The germline V gene encodes CDR1 MNHEY and CDR2 SVGEGT. The CDR3 is CASSYRGAGNEQFF. Here the CDR3 DNA reads TGTGCCAGCAGTTATCGCGGGGCGGGCAATGAGCAGTTCTTC.

The J gene is TRBJ2-5, the V gene TRBV7-9, with TRBD2 identical over 11 bases. There are 16 residues in the CDR3. The V gene's germline CDR1 is SEHNR and CDR2 FQNEAQ (reference sequence). V lost 3 bases and J lost 0; bases outside the gene matches: 3. CDR3 bases: TGTGCCAGCAGCTTGGGGACTAGCGGTTACCAAGAGACCCAGTACTTC. Translating gives CASSLGTSGYQETQYF.

With regard to this clone: The same CDR3 arises from other DNA sequences in this sample as well. The rearrangement links TRBV28 to TRBJ1-4, with 7 nucleotides matching TRBD1. The CDR3 extends over 14 amino acids. The germline CDR1 and CDR2 sequences are MDHEN and SYDVKM. Trimming cost V 3 bases and J 8 bases; bases outside gene matches: 6. The CDR3 protein is CASSFAGGREKLFF. CDR3 in DNA: TGTGCCAGCAGTTTTGCAGGGGGACGCGAAAAACTGTTTTTT.

The CDR3 spells CASSQESGTAALHEQFF. DNA of the CDR3: TGCGCCAGCAGCCAAGAGTCCGGGACTGCAGCCCTCCATGAGCAGTTCTTC. The V call is TRBV4-3, the J call TRBJ2-1, with D maybe TRBD2 (6 bases). Trimming left V 0 bases short and J 8 bases short, with 20 bases between. This CDR3 region has 17 residues. From germline, CDR1 is LGHNA and CDR2 YSLEER.

The V and J genes are TRBV11-1 and TRBJ1-3; D ambiguous. The CDR3 covers 16 residues. Germline values: CDR1 SGHAT, CDR2 FQDESV (reference sequence). V shed 1 base and J shed 0 bases, with 10 bases lying between them. Here the CDR3 reads CASSLERLSSGNTIYF. DNA of the CDR3: TGTGCCAGCAGCTTAGAACGACTATCCTCTGGAAACACCATATATTTT.

V and J are TRBV7-6 and TRBJ2-7, with D perhaps TRBD1 (6 bases). Germline CDR1 SGHVS, CDR2 FNYEAQ. The V and J ends lost 5 bases and 3 bases respectively, with 17 bases between them. The CDR3 consists of 15 residues. The CDR3 region is CASSNILTGFYEQYF. The CDR3 DNA reads as TGTGCCAGCAGCAATATATTGACAGGTTTCTACGAGCAGTACTTC.

The gene calls are TRBV5-5 and TRBJ1-2, with 7 bases identical to TRBD1. Germline V gives CDR1 SGHKS, CDR2 YYEKEE (reference sequence). The CDR3 runs 16 residues. J gave up 4 bases and V 2 bases, and 11 bases lay outside the gene matches. The CDR3 DNA reads as TGTGCCAGCAGCTTCCTAGACAGGGCTTCTCTCTATGGCTACACCTTC. This encodes CASSFLDRASLYGYTF.

The rearrangement joins TRBV19 to TRBJ2-5, with TRBD2 matching over 8 bases. The J segment lost 3 bases and the V segment lost 2 bases, leaving 5 bases of the junction unmatched. The germline V gene has CDR1 LNHDA and CDR2 SQIVND (reference sequence). The CDR3 has 15 amino acids. CDR3 in amino acids: CASSINSGRKETQYF. Written as DNA, the CDR3 is TGTGCCAGTAGTATAAACAGCGGGAGAAAAGAGACCCAGTACTTC.

The chain employs TRBV5-1 and TRBJ2-1; 10 positions agree with TRBD1. Germline CDR1 and CDR2: SGHRS and YFSETQ. Trimming at V came to 0 bases and at J to 6 bases, leaving 6 bases not matched to a gene. The CDR3 contains 16 residues. The CDR3 is CASSLAGQGTFNEQFF. The DNA of the CDR3 is TGCGCCAGCAGCTTGGCGGGACAGGGGACTTTCAATGAGCAGTTCTTC.

The CDR3 spells CASSPGGDSGNTIYF. CDR3 in DNA: TGTGCCAGCAGCCCCGGGGGAGACTCTGGAAACACCATATATTTT. V usage is TRBV7-9 and J usage is TRBJ1-3; D is perhaps TRBD1 (5 bases). V lost 5 bases and J lost 0, with 11 bases in between. The germline gives CDR1 SEHNR, CDR2 FQNEAQ (reference sequence). CDR3 length equals 15 residues.

This clone came up a few times. The CDR3 sequence is CASSQATTGDRVDIQYF. CDR3 coding DNA: TGTGCCAGCAGCCAAGCCACGACCGGGGACAGGGTAGACATTCAGTACTTC. The chain carries TRBV3-1 (or the pseudogene TRBV3-2) and TRBJ2-4; 9 positions agree with TRBD1. Germline CDR1 reads LGHDT; CDR2 reads YNNKEL (reference sequence). This CDR3 spans 17 amino acids. V gave up 1 base and J gave up 8 bases; unmatched junction bases: 12.

The V and J genes are TRBV11-2 and TRBJ2-5; no clear D. The CDR3 consists of 19 residues. The V and J ends lost 3 bases and 5 bases respectively, with 28 bases between them. Germline assignment: CDR1 SGHAT and CDR2 FQNNGV. The CDR3 region has the DNA TGTGCCAGCAGCTTCGCACCAGCGTCACCGGGTCCCCGGGTGGAGACCCAGTACTTC. This translates into CASSFAPASPGPRVETQYF.

The rearrangement links TRBV7-9 to TRBJ2-1; tentative D call: TRBD2 (5 bases). Trimming pared 1 base from V and 9 bases from J, leaving 10 bases between. The CDR3 runs to 13 residues. Germline V gives CDR1 SEHNR, CDR2 FQNEAQ (reference sequence). The CDR3 region is CASSLGGPLEQFF. In DNA, the CDR3 is TGTGCCAGCAGCTTAGGCGGGCCGCTTGAGCAGTTCTTC.